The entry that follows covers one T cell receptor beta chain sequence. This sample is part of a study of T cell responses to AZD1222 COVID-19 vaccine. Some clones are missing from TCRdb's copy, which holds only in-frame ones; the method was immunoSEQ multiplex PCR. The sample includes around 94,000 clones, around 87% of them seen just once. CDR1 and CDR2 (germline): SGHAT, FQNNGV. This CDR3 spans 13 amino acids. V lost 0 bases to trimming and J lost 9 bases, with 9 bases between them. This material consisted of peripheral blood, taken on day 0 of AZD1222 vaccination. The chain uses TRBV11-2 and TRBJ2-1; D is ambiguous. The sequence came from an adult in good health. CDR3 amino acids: CASSLDMRGEQFF. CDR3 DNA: TGTGCCAGCAGCTTAGATATGCGAGGTGAGCAGTTCTTC.